This T cell receptor beta chain was sequenced for a study of T-cell reconstitution after alpha-beta-depleted transplantation in children. Germline-derived CDR1 and CDR2 are SGHRS and YFSETQ. This CDR3 comprises 11 residues. V shed 4 bases and J shed 12 bases, with 11 bases lying between them. The TCRbeta library incorporated unique molecular identifiers. TCRdb reanalysed the PCR reads using MiXCR and keeps one entry per CDR3 protein. The sample consists of around 600,000 distinct CDR3 sequences, 10% to 13% of them appearing once. The sample consisted of PBMCs from the stem cell graft donor, taken from the stem cell graft. The sequence was obtained from a human donor who donated a stem cell graft to a child with acute myeloid leukemia. The V gene is TRBV5-1, the J gene TRBJ2-1, with D perhaps being TRBD1 or TRBD2 (5 bases each). The CDR3 coding sequence is TGCGCCAGCAGCCGGGGCATACTGCAGTTCTTC. It is translated as CASSRGILQFF.